This T cell receptor (beta chain) emerged from a study of shared clonotypes between healthy human individuals. CD45RO negativity and positive selection for CCR7 defined naive CD8 cells, a population that excluded terminally differentiated effector memory CD45RA+ cells. Assay used: immunoSEQ multiplex PCR; TCRdb lists only in-frame clones, some missing. Counted here are hundreds of thousands of clones, about 95% occurring once; the ten biggest clones make up approximately 0.11%. As concerns this clone: Its antigen is undetermined.

The study, taken as a whole, reports: Despite large depth, rarefaction showed incomplete sorted-subset sequencing.

The sequencing sample was made of naive CD8+ T cells sorted from blood. The receptor was isolated from a woman between 25 and 40 years old in good health.

CDR3: CASSIRTGGLREQYF. As DNA, the CDR3 is TGCGCCAGCAGCATTAGGACAGGGGGATTACGCGAGCAGTACTTC. The V and J genes are TRBV5-1 and TRBJ2-7; 10 nucleotides agree with TRBD1. CDR3 length: 15 residues. The V gene end was trimmed by 4 bases and the J gene end by 6 bases; junction bases not matched to a gene: 10. Germline loops: CDR1 SGHRS, CDR2 YFSETQ.